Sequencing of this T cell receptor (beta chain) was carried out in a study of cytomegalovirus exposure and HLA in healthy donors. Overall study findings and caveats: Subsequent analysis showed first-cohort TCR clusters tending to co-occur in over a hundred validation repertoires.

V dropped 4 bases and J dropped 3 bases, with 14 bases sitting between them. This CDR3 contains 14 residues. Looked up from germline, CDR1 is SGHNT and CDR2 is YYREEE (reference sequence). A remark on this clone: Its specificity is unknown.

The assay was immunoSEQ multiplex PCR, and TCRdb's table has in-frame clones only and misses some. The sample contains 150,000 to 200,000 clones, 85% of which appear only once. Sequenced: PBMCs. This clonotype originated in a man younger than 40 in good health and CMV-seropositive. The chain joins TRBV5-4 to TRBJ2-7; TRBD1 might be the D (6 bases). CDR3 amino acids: CASSGAQGDYEQYF. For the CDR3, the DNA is TGTGCCAGCAGCGGAGCACAGGGAGACTACGAGCAGTACTTC.